Below, 2 T cell receptor beta chains from the same sample are listed, as sequenced in a study of human T cells and chemical hapten exposure. TCRdb ran MiXCR on the RACE reads and lists one entry per CDR3 protein. The sample holds just under 65,000 distinct CDR3 sequences, roughly 11% seen once. The time point: patch test 3, about 24 weeks after DPC sensitization. The treatment is: therapeutic diphenylcyclopropenone sensitization with weekly scalp DPC. The specimen was whole blood, collected in connection with sensitization to the hapten diphenylcyclopropenone (DPC). These receptors were obtained from a woman aged 25 to 39 with alopecia areata. Some clones in this sample may be carry-over from other donors' samples.

This clonotype turned up a few times. V gene TRBV7-6 combines with J gene TRBJ1-3, with a weak D call TRBD1 (5 bases). V was pared by 3 bases and J by 0 bases, with 12 bases between. Germline V lookup: CDR1 SGHVS, CDR2 FNYEAQ. This CDR3 comprises 16 residues. The CDR3 loop reads CASSFGAGGSGNTIYF. The CDR3 bases are TGTGCCAGCAGCTTTGGGGCAGGCGGCTCTGGAAACACCATATATTTT.

This clonotype was observed at least ten times. The chain recombines TRBV6-2 or TRBV6-3 with TRBJ1-1; TRBD1 is a possible D gene (5 bases). The CDR3 has 12 amino acids. V shed 6 bases and J shed 4 bases, with 9 bases lying between them. Germline V gives CDR1 MNHEY, CDR2 SVGEGT. The DNA for the CDR3 is TGTGCCAGCAGCCAGGGATTCACTGAAGCTTTCTTT. Its protein is CASSQGFTEAFF.